Below, 11 T cell receptor beta chains from the same sample are listed, as sequenced in a study of CD8 T cells in ankylosing spondylitis. Whole-study findings and limits: A motif in TCR beta, a set of roughly eight highly homologous variants, appeared characteristic of ankylosing spondylitis blood.

TCRdb redid the calling of the 5' RACE reads with MiXCR, one entry per CDR3 protein. Altogether roughly 440,000 distinct CDR3 sequences are present, roughly 18% being singletons, with the ten largest covering under 1.2%. The antigens these receptors bind are not known. Sequencing input: blood, either unsorted or a sorted T cell fraction (not recorded which). The receptors were sampled from a male donor with ankylosing spondylitis.

J is TRBJ2-3 and V is TRBV7-9; the match to TRBD1 covers 9 bases. The CDR3 totals 16 residues. The J segment lost 0 bases and the V segment lost 5 bases, leaving 6 bases of the junction unmatched. Germline V gene lookup returns CDR1 SEHNR and CDR2 FQNEAQ (reference sequence). The CDR3 loop reads CASSPGTGLSTDTQYF. The DNA of the CDR3 is TGTGCCAGCAGCCCGGGGACAGGGCTAAGCACAGATACGCAGTATTTT.

This rearrangement joins TRBV9 to TRBJ2-3; TRBD2 agrees at 7 bases. Unmatched junction bases numbered 2, after V lost 0 bases and J lost 1 base. This CDR3 region has 15 residues. Germline CDR1 reads SGDLS; CDR2 reads YYNGEE. CDR3 protein: CASSVDSGGTDTQYF. The CDR3 DNA follows: TGTGCCAGCAGCGTAGACAGCGGGGGCACAGATACGCAGTATTTT.

The J gene is TRBJ2-1, the V gene TRBV7-2; 11 nucleotides match TRBD2. The CDR3 sequence is 15 residues long. Germline V gene data show CDR1 as SGHTA and CDR2 as FQGNSA. V trimming: 5 bases; J trimming: 4 bases; junction bases outside the gene matches: 4. The CDR3 protein is CASSRPSGGYNEQFF. The CDR3 region has the DNA TGTGCCAGCAGCCGTCCTAGCGGGGGGTACAATGAGCAGTTCTTC.

This chain links TRBV12-3 or TRBV12-4 with TRBJ2-2, with D hard to call. This CDR3 has 16 amino acids. Trimming took off 4 bases at V and 1 base at J, with 13 bases between the two ends. The CDR3 reads CASSSTVPLNTGELFF. DNA for the CDR3: TGTGCCAGCAGTTCTACAGTTCCCCTGAACACCGGGGAGCTGTTTTTT.

This clonotype was recorded at least ten times. V usage is TRBV12-3 or TRBV12-4 and J usage is TRBJ1-5; no firm D call. With 3 bases removed from V and 7 bases from J, the gap between germline ends came to 13 bases. This CDR3 has 14 amino acids. Here the CDR3 reads CASSFGQANQPQHF. As DNA, the CDR3 is TGTGCCAGCAGTTTTGGGCAGGCCAACCAGCCCCAGCATTTT.

The J gene is TRBJ1-2, the V gene TRBV6-1, with 9 bases that match TRBD1. Germline trimming cut 5 bases from V and 4 bases from J; bases unmatched to any gene: 8. This CDR3 contains 15 residues. From germline, CDR1 is MNHNS and CDR2 SASEGT. The CDR3 sequence: CASSTPGQGVYGYTF. CDR3 nucleotide sequence: TGTGCCAGCAGTACCCCGGGACAGGGCGTCTATGGCTACACCTTC.

This clonotype was seen a few times. The V call is TRBV2, the J call TRBJ2-1, with 8 bases identical to TRBD2. This CDR3 has 16 residues. From germline, CDR1 is SNHLY and CDR2 FYNNEI. With 10 bases clipped from V and 6 bases from J, the junction kept 17 bases outside the gene matches. The CDR3 DNA reads TGTGCCACCTCGGGAGGAGCGGGGGCGCCCTTCAATGAGCAGTTCTTC. Its protein product is CATSGGAGAPFNEQFF. Supplemented by reference TRBV2 and TRBJ2-1, the full variable domain reads EPEVTQTPSHQVTQMGQEVILRCVPISNHLYFYWYRQILGQKVEFLVSFYNNEISEKSEIFDDQFSVERPDGSNFTLKIRSTKLEDSAMYFCATSGGAGAPFNEQFFGPGTRLTVL.

This clonotype was seen repeatedly, ten times or more. The gene calls are TRBV4-1 and TRBJ2-5; possibly TRBD1 for D (5 bases). CDR1 is MGHRA and CDR2 is YSYEKL in the germline V gene. The CDR3 sequence is 16 residues long. Deletions cut 0 bases from V and 5 bases from J, with 16 bases between. CDR3 sequence: CASSQDWVRARETQYF. CDR3 nucleotide sequence: TGCGCCAGCAGCCAAGATTGGGTCAGGGCCAGGGAGACCCAGTACTTC.

This clonotype was counted only a few times. V gene TRBV20-1 combines with J gene TRBJ2-6; tentative D call: TRBD2 (6 bases). The germline CDR1 and CDR2 sequences are DFQATT and SNEGSKA (reference sequence). CDR3 size: 15 residues. Trimming shortened V by 0 bases and J by 2 bases, and 8 bases separated the two germline ends. This CDR3 reads CSAREGGTGANVLTF. The CDR3 DNA reads TGCAGTGCTAGAGAAGGAGGGACTGGGGCCAACGTCCTGACTTTC.

This rearrangement joins TRBV29-1 to TRBJ1-2; 10 positions agree with TRBD1. The germline V gene has CDR1 SQVTM and CDR2 ANQGSEA. This CDR3 is built from 14 residues. The junction had 12 bases not matched to a gene; V was cut back by 6 bases and J by 8 bases. CDR3 sequence reads: CSVDPGQGLRGYTF. The CDR3 nucleotides are TGCAGCGTGGACCCGGGACAGGGGTTGAGGGGCTACACCTTC. Filled out from reference TRBV29-1 and TRBJ1-2, the complete variable domain reads SAVISQKPSRDICQRGTSLTIQCQVDSQVTMMFWYRQQPGQSLTLIATANQGSEATYESGFVIDKFPISRPNLTFSTLTVSNMSPEDSSIYLCSVDPGQGLRGYTFGSGTRLTVV.

This clonotype has only a few counts. This chain uses TRBV28 with TRBJ2-5, with unresolved D. Trimming removed 8 bases at V and 5 bases at J, with 9 bases between. This CDR3 region has 11 residues. Germline CDR1 is MDHEN and CDR2 is SYDVKM. The CDR3 DNA reads TGTGCCAGCCTTCAGATGGAGACCCAGTACTTC. It specifies CASLQMETQYF.